This T cell receptor beta chain was retrieved from a study of blood T cell repertoires in COVID-19. Whole-study context: Spain, Italy and the United States supplied samples that represented acute and convalescent COVID-19. T cells, B-cell-depleted T cells, or PBMCs provided the cDNA or gDNA that served as material.

This CDR3 comprises 17 residues. J lost 4 bases, V lost 3 bases, and 5 bases had no gene match. Germline CDR1 and CDR2: SGHTA and FQGNSA. The study drew participants aged about 18 to 89 years from approximately 23 US areas. Clinical histories supplied by participants themselves formed the basis of cohort assignment. Sequencing used immunoSEQ multiplex PCR; TCRdb keeps in-frame clones, though not all of them. Of 150,000 to 200,000 clones listed, 65% to 90% are singletons. V gene TRBV7-2 combines with J gene TRBJ2-1; 14 positions match TRBD2. This clonotype was obtained from a woman aged 55-69 years with acute COVID-19. Source material: PBMCs or T cells enriched from blood (not recorded which). The CDR3 bases are TGTGCCAGCAGCTTCCCGGGGACTAGCGGGAGTTACAATGAGCAGTTCTTC. Residues: CASSFPGTSGSYNEQFF. Together with reference TRBV7-2 and TRBJ2-1, the CDR3 gives the full variable domain: GAGVSQSPSNKVTEKGKDVELRCDPISGHTALYWYRQSLGQGLEFLIYFQGNSAPDKSGLPSDRFSAERTGGSVSTLTIQRTQQEDSAVYLCASSFPGTSGSYNEQFFGPGTRLTVL.